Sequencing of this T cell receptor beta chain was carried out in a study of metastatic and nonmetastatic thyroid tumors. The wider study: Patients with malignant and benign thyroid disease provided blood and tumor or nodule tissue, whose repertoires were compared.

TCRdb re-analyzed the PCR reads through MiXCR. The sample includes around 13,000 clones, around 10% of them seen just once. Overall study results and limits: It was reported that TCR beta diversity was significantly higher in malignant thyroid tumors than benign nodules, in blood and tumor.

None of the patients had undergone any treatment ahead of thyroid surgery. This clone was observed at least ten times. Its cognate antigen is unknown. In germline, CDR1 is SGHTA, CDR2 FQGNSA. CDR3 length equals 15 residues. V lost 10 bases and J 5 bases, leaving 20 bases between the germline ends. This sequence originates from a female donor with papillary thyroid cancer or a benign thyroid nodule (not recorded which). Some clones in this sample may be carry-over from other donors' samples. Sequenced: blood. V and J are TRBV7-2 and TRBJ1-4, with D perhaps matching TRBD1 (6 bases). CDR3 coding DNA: TGTGCCACCTCTGGGGGGGGGCGGTCAAATGAAAAACTGTTTTTT. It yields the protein CATSGGGRSNEKLFF. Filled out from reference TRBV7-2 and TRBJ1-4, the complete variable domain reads GAGVSQSPSNKVTEKGKDVELRCDPISGHTALYWYRQSLGQGLEFLIYFQGNSAPDKSGLPSDRFSAERTGGSVSTLTIQRTQQEDSAVYLCATSGGGRSNEKLFFGSGTQLSVL.